The entry below gives a single T cell receptor beta chain sequence along with its context. The source of the sample is a study of blood T cell repertoires in COVID-19. Study-level background: Whether acute or convalescent, the COVID-19 samples came from the United States, Italy and Spain.

TCRdb's table, derived via immunoSEQ multiplex PCR, lists solely in-frame clones and lacks some. Of over 200,000 clones in the sample, about nine tenths were seen once. In germline, CDR1 is SQVTM, CDR2 ANQGSEA. The CDR3 sequence is 14 residues long. V was clipped by 3 bases and J by 0 bases, with 11 bases between them. J is TRBJ2-5 and V is TRBV29-1; a weak D match, TRBD2 (6 bases). Sequencing was carried out using peripheral blood. This TCR was recovered from a man aged 25 to 40 with COVID-19, enrolled during active disease. The CDR3 region is CSVDVAANQETQYF. As DNA, the CDR3 is TGCAGCGTTGATGTAGCGGCCAACCAAGAGACCCAGTACTTC.